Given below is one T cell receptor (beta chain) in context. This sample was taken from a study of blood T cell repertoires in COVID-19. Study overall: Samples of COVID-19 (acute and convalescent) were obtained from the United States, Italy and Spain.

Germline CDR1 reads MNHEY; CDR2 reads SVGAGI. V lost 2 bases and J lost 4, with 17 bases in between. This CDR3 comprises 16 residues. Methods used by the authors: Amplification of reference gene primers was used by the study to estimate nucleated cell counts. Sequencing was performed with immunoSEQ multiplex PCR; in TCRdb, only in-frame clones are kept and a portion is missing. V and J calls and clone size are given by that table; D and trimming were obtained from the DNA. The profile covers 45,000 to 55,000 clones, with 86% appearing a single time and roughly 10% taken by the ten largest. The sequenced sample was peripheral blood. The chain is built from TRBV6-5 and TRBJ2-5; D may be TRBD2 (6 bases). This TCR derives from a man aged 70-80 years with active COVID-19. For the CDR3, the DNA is TGTGCCAGCAGTTACGTCGGGCAGGGAGGAGGAGAGACCCAGTACTTC. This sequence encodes CASSYVGQGGGETQYF.